This T cell receptor beta chain came from a study of blood T cell repertoires in COVID-19. On the study more broadly: Samples taken during acute and convalescent COVID-19 were collected in the United States, Italy and Spain. T cells, B-cell-depleted T cells, or PBMCs supplied cDNA or gDNA.

The CDR3 has 16 amino acids. V lost 1 base and J 0 bases, leaving 12 bases between the germline ends. Germline values: CDR1 MNHEY, CDR2 SMNVEV (reference sequence). Data came from immunoSEQ multiplex PCR; TCRdb stores just in-frame clones and leaves some out. The sample yields about 87,000 clones, about 85% seen once. This receptor was identified in a woman in her 70s with acute or convalescent COVID-19. What was sequenced was peripheral blood. The chain carries TRBV27 and TRBJ1-1; maybe TRBD1 (5 bases). The CDR3: CASSLLGRGVNTEAFF. In nucleotides, the CDR3 is TGTGCCAGCAGTTTATTGGGGCGGGGCGTGAACACTGAAGCTTTCTTT.